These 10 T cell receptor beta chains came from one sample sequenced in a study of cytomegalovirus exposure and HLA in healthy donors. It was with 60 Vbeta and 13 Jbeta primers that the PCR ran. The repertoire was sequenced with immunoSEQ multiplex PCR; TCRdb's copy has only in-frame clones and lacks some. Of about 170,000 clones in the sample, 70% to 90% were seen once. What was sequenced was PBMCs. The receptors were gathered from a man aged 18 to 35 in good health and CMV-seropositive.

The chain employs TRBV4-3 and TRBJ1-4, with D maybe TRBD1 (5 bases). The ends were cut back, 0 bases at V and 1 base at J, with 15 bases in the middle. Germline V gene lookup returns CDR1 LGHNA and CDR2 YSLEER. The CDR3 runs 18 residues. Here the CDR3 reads CASSQDAPSGGTNEKLFF. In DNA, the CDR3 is TGCGCCAGCAGCCAAGATGCCCCCAGCGGGGGAACTAATGAAAAACTGTTTTTT.

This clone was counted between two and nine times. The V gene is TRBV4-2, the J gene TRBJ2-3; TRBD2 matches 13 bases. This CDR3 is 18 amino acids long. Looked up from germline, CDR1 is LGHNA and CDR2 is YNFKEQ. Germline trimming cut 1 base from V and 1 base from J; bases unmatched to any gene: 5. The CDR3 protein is CASSQALAGGPRTDTQYF. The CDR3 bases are TGTGCCAGCAGCCAAGCACTAGCGGGGGGGCCTCGCACAGATACGCAGTATTTT.

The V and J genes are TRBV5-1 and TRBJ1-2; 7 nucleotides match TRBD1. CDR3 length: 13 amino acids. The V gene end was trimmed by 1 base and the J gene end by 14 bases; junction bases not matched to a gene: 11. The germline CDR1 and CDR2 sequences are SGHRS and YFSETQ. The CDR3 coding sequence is TGCGCCAGCAGCTTGCCCGGGACAGTGAGGGAAACCTTC. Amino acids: CASSLPGTVRETF.

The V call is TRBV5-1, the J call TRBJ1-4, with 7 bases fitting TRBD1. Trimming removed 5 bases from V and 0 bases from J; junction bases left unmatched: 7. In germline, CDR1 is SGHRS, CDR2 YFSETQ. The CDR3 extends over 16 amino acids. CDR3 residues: CASSLGQSATNEKLFF. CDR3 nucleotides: TGCGCCAGCAGTCTGGGACAGAGTGCAACTAATGAAAAACTGTTTTTT.

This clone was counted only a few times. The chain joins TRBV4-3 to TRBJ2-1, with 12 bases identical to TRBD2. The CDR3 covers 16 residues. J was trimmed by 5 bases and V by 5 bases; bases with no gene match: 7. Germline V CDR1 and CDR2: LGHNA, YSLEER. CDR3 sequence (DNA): TGCGCCAGCAGCTTATTCGGACTAGCGGGACACAATGAGCAGTTCTTC. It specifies CASSLFGLAGHNEQFF.

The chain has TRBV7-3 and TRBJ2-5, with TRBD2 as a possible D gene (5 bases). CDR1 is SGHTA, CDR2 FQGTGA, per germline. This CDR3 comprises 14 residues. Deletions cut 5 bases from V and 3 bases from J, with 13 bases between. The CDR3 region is CASSPSFGEETQYF. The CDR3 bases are TGTGCCAGCAGCCCTTCGTTCGGGGAAGAGACCCAGTACTTC. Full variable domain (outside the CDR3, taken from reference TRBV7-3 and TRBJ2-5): GAGVSQTPSNKVTEKGKYVELRCDPISGHTALYWYRQSLGQGPEFLIYFQGTGAADDSGLPNDRFFAVRPEGSVSTLKIQRTERGDSAVYLCASSPSFGEETQYFGPGTRLLVL.

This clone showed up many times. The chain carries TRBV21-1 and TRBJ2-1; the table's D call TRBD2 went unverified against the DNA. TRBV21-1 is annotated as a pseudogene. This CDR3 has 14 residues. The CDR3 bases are TGTGCCAGCACCCTATGGCCGGGAGGCGATGAGCAGTTCTTC. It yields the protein CASTLWPGGDEQFF.

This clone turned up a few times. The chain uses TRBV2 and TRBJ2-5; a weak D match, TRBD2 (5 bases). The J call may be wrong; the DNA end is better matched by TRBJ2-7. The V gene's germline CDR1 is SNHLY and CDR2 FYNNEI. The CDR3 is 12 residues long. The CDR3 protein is CATRGPSYEQYF. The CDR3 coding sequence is TGTGCCACCCGGGGTCCCTCCTACGAGCAGTACTTC.

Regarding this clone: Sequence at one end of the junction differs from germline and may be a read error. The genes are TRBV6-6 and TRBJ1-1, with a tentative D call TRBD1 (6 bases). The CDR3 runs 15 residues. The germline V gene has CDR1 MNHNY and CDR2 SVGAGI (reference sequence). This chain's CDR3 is CASSYSDTGNAEAFF. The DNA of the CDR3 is TGTGCCAGCAGTTACTCCGACACAGGGAACGCTGAAGCTTTCTTT.

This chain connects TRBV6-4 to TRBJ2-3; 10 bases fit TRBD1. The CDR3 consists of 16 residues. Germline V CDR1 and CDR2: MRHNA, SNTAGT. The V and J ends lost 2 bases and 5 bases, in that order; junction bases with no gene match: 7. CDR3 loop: CASSDSRDRGKDTQYF. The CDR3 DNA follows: TGTGCCAGCAGTGACAGCCGGGACAGGGGTAAAGATACGCAGTATTTT.